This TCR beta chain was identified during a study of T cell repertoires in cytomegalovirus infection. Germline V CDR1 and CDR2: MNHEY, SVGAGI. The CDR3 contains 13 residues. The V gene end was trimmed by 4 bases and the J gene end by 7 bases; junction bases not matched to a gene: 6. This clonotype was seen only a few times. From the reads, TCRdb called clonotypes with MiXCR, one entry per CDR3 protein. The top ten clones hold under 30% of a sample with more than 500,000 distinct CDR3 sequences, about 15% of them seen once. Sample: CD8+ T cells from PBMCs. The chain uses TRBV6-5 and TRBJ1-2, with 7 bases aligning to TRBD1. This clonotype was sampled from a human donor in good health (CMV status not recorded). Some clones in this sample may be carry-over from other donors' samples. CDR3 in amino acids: CASSSGTVGGYTF. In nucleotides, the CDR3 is TGTGCCAGCAGTTCGGGGACAGTTGGTGGCTACACCTTC.